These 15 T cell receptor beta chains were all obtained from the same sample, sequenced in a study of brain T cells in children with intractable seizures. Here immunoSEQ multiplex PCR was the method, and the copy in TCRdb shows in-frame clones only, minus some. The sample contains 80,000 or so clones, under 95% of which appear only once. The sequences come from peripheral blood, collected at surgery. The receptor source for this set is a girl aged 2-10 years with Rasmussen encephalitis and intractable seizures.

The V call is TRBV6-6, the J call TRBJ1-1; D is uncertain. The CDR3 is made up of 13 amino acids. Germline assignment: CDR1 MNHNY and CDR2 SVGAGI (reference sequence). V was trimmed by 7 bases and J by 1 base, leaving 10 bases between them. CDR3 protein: CASKTWGNTEAFF. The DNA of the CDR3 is TGTGCCAGCAAGACCTGGGGGAACACTGAAGCTTTCTTT.

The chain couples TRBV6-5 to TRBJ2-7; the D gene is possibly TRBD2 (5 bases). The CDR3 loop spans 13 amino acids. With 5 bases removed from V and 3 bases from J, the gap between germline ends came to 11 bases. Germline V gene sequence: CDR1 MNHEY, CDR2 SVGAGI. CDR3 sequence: CASSRTRDYEQYF. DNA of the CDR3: TGTGCCAGCAGTCGGACCCGGGACTACGAGCAGTACTTC.

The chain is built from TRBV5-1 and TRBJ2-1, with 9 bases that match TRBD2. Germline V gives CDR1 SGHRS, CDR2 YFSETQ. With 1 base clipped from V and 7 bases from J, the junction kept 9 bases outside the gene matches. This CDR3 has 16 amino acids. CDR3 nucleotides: TGCGCCAGCAGCTTGAGAGCGGGAGGTGGGCAGAATGAGCAGTTCTTC. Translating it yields CASSLRAGGGQNEQFF.

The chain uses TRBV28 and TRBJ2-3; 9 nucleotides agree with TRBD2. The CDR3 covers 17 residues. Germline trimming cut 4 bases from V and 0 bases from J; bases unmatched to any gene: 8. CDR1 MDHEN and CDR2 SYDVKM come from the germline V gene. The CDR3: CASSSRAGGLSTDTQYF. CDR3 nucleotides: TGTGCCAGCAGTTCACGAGCGGGGGGTTTAAGCACAGATACGCAGTATTTT.

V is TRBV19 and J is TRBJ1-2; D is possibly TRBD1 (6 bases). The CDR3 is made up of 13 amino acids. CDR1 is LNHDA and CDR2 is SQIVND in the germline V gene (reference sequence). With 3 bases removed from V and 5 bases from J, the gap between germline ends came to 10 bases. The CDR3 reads CASSIGGRYGYTF. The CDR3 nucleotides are TGTGCCAGTAGTATCGGGGGCAGGTATGGCTACACCTTC.

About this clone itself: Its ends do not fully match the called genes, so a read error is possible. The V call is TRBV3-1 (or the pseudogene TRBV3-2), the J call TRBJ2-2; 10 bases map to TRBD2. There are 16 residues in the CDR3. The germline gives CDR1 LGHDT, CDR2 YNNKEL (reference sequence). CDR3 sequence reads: CASSQATAGGPRDLFF. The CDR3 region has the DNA TGTGCCAGCAGCCAAGCCACAGCGGGAGGGCCCCGGGACCTGTTTTTT.

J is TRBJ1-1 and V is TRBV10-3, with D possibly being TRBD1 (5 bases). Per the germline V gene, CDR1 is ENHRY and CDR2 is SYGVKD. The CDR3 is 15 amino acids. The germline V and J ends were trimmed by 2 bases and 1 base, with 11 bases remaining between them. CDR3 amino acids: CAISEPGLSNTEAFF. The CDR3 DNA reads TGTGCCATCAGTGAGCCGGGACTTTCGAACACTGAAGCTTTCTTT.

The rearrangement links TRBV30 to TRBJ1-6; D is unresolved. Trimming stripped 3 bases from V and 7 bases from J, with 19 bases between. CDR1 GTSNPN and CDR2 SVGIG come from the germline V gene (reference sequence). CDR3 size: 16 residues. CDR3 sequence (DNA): TGTGCCTGGAGCGACATAGGGATGGTTCTAAATTCACCCCTCCACTTT. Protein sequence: CAWSDIGMVLNSPLHF.

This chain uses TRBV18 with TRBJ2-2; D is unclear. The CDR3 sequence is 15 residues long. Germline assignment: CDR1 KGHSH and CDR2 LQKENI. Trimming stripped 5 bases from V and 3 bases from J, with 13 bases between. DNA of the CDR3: TGTGCCAGCTCATCTACGTCTGGTGACACCGGGGAGCTGTTTTTT. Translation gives CASSSTSGDTGELFF. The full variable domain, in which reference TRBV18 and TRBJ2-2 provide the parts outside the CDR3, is NAGVMQNPRHLVRRRGQEARLRCSPMKGHSHVYWYRQLPEEGLKFMVYLQKENIIDESGMPKERFSAEFPKEGPSILRIQQVVRGDSAAYFCASSSTSGDTGELFFGEGSRLTVL.

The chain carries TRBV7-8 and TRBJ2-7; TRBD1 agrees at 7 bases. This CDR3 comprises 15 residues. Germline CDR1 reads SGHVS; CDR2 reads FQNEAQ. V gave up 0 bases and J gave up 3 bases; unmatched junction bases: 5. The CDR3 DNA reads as TGTGCCAGCAGCTTAGCGGCAGGGGGACACTACGAGCAGTACTTC. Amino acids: CASSLAAGGHYEQYF.

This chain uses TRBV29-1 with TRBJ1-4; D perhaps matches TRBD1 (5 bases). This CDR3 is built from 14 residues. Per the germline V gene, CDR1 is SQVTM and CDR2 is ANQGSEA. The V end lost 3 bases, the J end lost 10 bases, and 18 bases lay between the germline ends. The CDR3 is CSVEDDPRGVKLFF. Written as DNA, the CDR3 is TGCAGCGTTGAGGACGACCCCCGAGGGGTAAAACTGTTTTTT.

The CDR3 reads CASSPPGSRDILPGEQYF. The CDR3 region has the DNA TGTGCCAGCTCACCACCGGGCAGTAGGGACATCCTTCCGGGCGAGCAGTACTTC. This chain connects TRBV18 to TRBJ2-7; TRBD1 might be the D (6 bases). The CDR3 runs to 18 residues. V was cut by 0 bases and J by 6 bases, with 24 bases left in between. The germline CDR1 and CDR2 sequences are KGHSH and LQKENI.

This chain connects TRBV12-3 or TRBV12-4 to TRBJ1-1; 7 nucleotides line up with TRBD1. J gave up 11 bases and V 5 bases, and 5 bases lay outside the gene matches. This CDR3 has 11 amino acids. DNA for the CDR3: TGTGCCAGCAGTATGACAGGGAGGGCTTTCTTT. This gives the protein CASSMTGRAFF.

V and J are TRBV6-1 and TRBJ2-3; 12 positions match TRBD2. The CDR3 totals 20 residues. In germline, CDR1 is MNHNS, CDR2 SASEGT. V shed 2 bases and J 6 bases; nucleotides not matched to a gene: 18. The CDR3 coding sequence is TGTGCCAGCAGTGAATTTCCCTCAGGACTAGCGGGACGGGGCGGGGATACGCAGTATTTT. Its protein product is CASSEFPSGLAGRGGDTQYF.

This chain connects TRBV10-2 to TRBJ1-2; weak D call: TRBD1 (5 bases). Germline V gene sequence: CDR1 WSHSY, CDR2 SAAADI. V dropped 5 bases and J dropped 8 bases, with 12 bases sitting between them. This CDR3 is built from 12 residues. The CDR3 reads CASSTGMYGYTF. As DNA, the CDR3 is TGCGCCAGCAGTACAGGAATGTACGGCTACACCTTC.